Sequencing of this T cell receptor beta chain was carried out in a study of T cell clonotyping in hematopoietic cell transplantation. This clone came up once. This table comes from immunoSEQ multiplex PCR, and its TCRdb copy is limited to in-frame clones, with some not included. The data contain more than 9,500 clones, approximately 68% of them seen just once; the ten biggest clones take up about 14%. The CDR3 totals 15 residues. The ends were cut back, 5 bases at V and 1 base at J, with 12 bases in the middle. CDR1 MNHEY and CDR2 SVGAGI come from the germline V gene. Samples: about 28 days before transplant, then days 30, 100 and 180 after.

The chain uses TRBV6-5 and TRBJ2-4; possibly TRBD1 for D (6 bases). The material sequenced was peripheral blood mononuclear cells, taken 180 days after allogeneic stem cell transplant. The clonotype originates from a male patient in his sixties or seventies who had an allogeneic stem cell transplant from an unrelated donor, so the T cells may come from the graft donor. Some clones in this sample may be carry-over from other donors' samples. The CDR3 loop reads CASSTVGAAKNIQYF. CDR3 DNA sequence: TGTGCCAGCAGTACTGTGGGGGCGGCCAAAAACATTCAGTACTTC.